Presented here are 6 T cell receptor beta chains from one specimen sequenced in a study of a mutant IDH1 vaccine in newly diagnosed glioma. The time point is: week 35, safety follow-up. Every vaccine dose comprised 300 ug of mutant IDH1 20-mer peptide plus topical imiquimod. The data were produced by immunoSEQ multiplex PCR, yet TCRdb's version contains in-frame clones alone and is incomplete. In the table there are more than 25,000 clones, 60% to 85% of which are singletons. These receptors have no identified antigens. The sample was PBMCs, taken from a glioma patient whose treatment included an IDH1 peptide vaccine. All receptors come from a woman aged 25 to 45 with glioma. Some clones in this sample may be carry-over from other donors' samples.

The rearrangement links TRBV6-5 to TRBJ2-3, with D unresolved. Between the trimmed V and J ends, which lost 2 bases and 4 bases, there was a span of 16 bases. This CDR3 spans 16 amino acids. In germline, CDR1 is MNHEY, CDR2 SVGAGI. As DNA, the CDR3 is TGTGCCAGCAGTTACCTGGGCCCACAGAGAGCAGATACGCAGTATTTT. This gives the protein CASSYLGPQRADTQYF.

This chain joins TRBV28 and TRBJ1-5, with D possibly being TRBD1 (6 bases). Germline CDR1 MDHEN, CDR2 SYDVKM. CDR3 length: 15 residues. Deletions cut 5 bases from V and 5 bases from J, with 16 bases between. Written as DNA, the CDR3 is TGTGCCAGCAGTCTGACAGGCGCCTTATATCAGCCCCAGCATTTT. Amino acids: CASSLTGALYQPQHF.

The chain recombines TRBV4-1 with TRBJ1-5, with a weak D call TRBD1 (5 bases). Looked up from germline, CDR1 is MGHRA and CDR2 is YSYEKL. The CDR3 is made up of 14 amino acids. Trimming stripped 1 base from V and 4 bases from J, with 8 bases between. CDR3 in amino acids: CASSQVGGNQPQHF. CDR3 coding DNA: TGCGCCAGCAGCCAAGTCGGGGGGAATCAGCCCCAGCATTTT.

This clone has a single count. The rearrangement links TRBV6-5 to TRBJ1-2; D remains unclear. The CDR3 is 14 amino acids. Trimming pared 4 bases from V and 4 bases from J, leaving 13 bases between. Germline assignment: CDR1 MNHEY and CDR2 SVGAGI. CDR3 sequence reads: CASSSPLPPYGYTF. CDR3 sequence (DNA): TGTGCCAGCAGTTCCCCACTACCCCCCTATGGCTACACCTTC.

The J gene is TRBJ2-5, the V gene TRBV6-8; possibly TRBD2 for D (5 bases). Deletions cut 3 bases from V and 5 bases from J, with 13 bases between. CDR3 length equals 14 residues. CDR1 is MNHGY and CDR2 is SAAAGT in the germline V gene. The CDR3, as DNA: TGTGCCAGCAGTTATGGAGGAGCCAGGGAGACCCAGTACTTC. Encoded protein: CASSYGGARETQYF.

The J gene is TRBJ2-7, the V gene TRBV19; 10 bases match TRBD2. Germline-derived CDR1 and CDR2 are LNHDA and SQIVND (reference sequence). The trim removed 4 bases at V and 3 bases at J, leaving 3 bases unmatched. The CDR3 extends over 14 amino acids. The CDR3 here is CASSTSSGSYEQYF. CDR3 coding DNA: TGTGCCAGTAGTACCTCTAGCGGGAGCTACGAGCAGTACTTC. The full variable domain, completed using reference TRBV19 and TRBJ2-7, is DGGITQSPKYLFRKEGQNVTLSCEQNLNHDAMYWYRQDPGQGLRLIYYSQIVNDFQKGDIAEGYSVSREKKESFPLTVTSAQKNPTAFYLCASSTSSGSYEQYFGPGTRLTVT.